Listed here is a single T cell receptor beta chain. The target antigen is unknown. The data were taken from a study of cytomegalovirus exposure and HLA in healthy donors. Broader study findings: The records held CMV serostatus as the only immune exposure information.

The PCR had 60 Vbeta and 13 Jbeta primers. The protocol was immunoSEQ multiplex PCR, while the TCRdb copy is restricted to in-frame clones and leaves out a portion. The sample has 100,000 to 150,000 clones; over 70% are singletons. The germline gives CDR1 GTSNPN, CDR2 SVGIG (reference sequence). V was trimmed by 1 base and J by 8 bases, leaving 15 bases between them. This CDR3 comprises 14 residues. Input material: PBMCs. The genes are TRBV30 and TRBJ2-1, with D perhaps TRBD2 (6 bases). This TCR derives from a woman between 50 and 59 years old in good health and CMV-seronegative. As DNA, the CDR3 is TGTGCCTGGAGTGAGGCGGGAAATGGATATGAGCAGTTCTTC. Translation: CAWSEAGNGYEQFF.